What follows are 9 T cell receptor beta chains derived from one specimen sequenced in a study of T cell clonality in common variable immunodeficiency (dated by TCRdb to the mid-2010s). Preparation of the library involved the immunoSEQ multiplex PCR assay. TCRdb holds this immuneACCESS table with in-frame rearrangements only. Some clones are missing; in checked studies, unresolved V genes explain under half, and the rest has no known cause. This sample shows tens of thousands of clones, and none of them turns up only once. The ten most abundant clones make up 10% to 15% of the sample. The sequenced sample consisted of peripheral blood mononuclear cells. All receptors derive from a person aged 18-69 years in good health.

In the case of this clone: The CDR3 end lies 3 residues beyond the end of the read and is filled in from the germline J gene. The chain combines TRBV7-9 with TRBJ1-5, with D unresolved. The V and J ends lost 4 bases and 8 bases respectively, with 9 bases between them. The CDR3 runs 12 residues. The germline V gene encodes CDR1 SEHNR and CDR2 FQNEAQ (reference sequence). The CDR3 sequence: CASSSLKEPQHF. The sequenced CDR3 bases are TGTGCCAGCAGCTCTCTGAAGGAGCCC.

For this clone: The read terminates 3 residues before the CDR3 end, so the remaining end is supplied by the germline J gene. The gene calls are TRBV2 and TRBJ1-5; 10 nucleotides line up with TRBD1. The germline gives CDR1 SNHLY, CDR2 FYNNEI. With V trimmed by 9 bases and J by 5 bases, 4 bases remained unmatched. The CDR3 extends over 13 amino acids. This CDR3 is CASRQGAYQPQHF. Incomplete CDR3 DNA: TGTGCCAGTCGACAGGGGGCTTATCAGCCC.

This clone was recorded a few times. CDR3 DNA, as far as it was read: TGTGCCAGCTCACCTACCCTAGCTTGGGCGGAGGAAGAGGCG. Translated: CASSPTLAWAEEEA. The CDR3 in its entirety is CASSPTLAWAEEEAQYF. The chain employs TRBV18 and TRBJ2-3; perhaps TRBD2 as D (5 bases). Sequencing ends 3 residues short of the CDR3 end; the germline J gene provides the rest. The CDR3 is 17 amino acids. The germline V gene encodes CDR1 KGHSH and CDR2 LQKENI.

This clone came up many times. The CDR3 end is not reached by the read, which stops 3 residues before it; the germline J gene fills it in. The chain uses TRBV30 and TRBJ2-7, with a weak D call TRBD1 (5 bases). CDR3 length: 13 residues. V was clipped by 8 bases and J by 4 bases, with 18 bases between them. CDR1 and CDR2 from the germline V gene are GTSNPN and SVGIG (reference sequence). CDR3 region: CAGSPGREYEQYF. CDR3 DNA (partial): TGTGCCGGGTCCCCGGGCAGGGAATACGAG.

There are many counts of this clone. The CDR3 spells CSARDLLGTDTQYF. Partial CDR3 DNA: TGCAGTGCTAGAGATCTCCTAGGCACAGATACG. The chain uses TRBV20-1 and TRBJ2-3; D remains unclear. The DNA ends 3 residues before the CDR3 does, and the rest of the CDR3 is filled in from the germline J gene. This CDR3 region has 14 residues. Germline V gene data show CDR1 as DFQATT and CDR2 as SNEGSKA (reference sequence). V lost 0 bases and J 1 base, leaving 8 bases between the germline ends.

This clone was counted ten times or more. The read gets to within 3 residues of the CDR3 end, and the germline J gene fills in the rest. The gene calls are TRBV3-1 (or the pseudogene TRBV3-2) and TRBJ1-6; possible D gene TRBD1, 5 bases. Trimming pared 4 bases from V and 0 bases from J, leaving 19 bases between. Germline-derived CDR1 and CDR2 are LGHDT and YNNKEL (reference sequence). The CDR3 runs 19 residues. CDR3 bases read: TGTGCCAGCAGCCCAGACGTGGTACAGGACCACTCCTATAATTCACCC. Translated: CASSPDVVQDHSYNSP. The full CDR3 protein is CASSPDVVQDHSYNSPLHF.

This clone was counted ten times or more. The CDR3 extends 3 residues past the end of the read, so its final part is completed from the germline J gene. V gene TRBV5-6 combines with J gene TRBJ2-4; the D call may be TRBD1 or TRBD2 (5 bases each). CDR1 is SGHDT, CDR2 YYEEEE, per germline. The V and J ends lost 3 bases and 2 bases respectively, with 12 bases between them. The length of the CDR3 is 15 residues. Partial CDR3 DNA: TGTGCCAGCAGCTACTTAGAGGGGTCCAAAAACATT. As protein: CASSYLEGSKNI. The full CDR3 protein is CASSYLEGSKNIQYF. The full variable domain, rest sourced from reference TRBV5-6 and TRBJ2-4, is DAGVTQSPTHLIKTRGQQVTLRCSPKSGHDTVSWYQQALGQGPQFIFQYYEEEERQRGNFPDRFSGHQFPNYSSELNVNALLLGDSALYLCASSYLEGSKNIQYFGAGTRLSVL.

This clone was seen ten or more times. CDR3 sequence: CASSPYNEQFF. The sequenced part of the CDR3 DNA is TGTGCCAGCAGCCCGTACAATGAG. The chain carries TRBV2 and TRBJ2-1; D not certain. The read terminates 3 residues ahead of where the CDR3 ends, so the germline J gene completes it. This CDR3 region has 11 residues. Germline V CDR1 and CDR2: SNHLY, FYNNEI. The germline V and J ends were trimmed by 6 bases and 4 bases, with 4 bases remaining between them.

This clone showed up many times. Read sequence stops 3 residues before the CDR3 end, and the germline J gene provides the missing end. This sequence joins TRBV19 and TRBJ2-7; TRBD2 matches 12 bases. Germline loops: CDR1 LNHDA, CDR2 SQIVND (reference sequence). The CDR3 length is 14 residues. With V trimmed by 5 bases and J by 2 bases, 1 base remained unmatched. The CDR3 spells CASSRLAGAYEQYF. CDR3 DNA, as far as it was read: TGTGCCAGTAGTCGACTAGCGGGGGCCTACGAG.